The 6 T cell receptor beta chains in this list originate from one sample, sequenced in a study of T-cell memory formation after mild COVID-19. Using its own MiXCR run on the 5' RACE reads, TCRdb lists one record per CDR3 protein. The repertoire has 500,000 to 600,000 distinct CDR3 sequences, more than 15% of them found once; the top ten carry around 12%. Material: PBMCs or a T cell subset sorted from them (not recorded which). The source is an adult woman who had mild COVID-19 (a few samples of this study predate the infection). Cell type and time point are not known.

Concerning this clonotype itself: The conserved closing phenylalanine or tryptophan is absent in this CDR3, likely reflecting a read error. The chain couples TRBV5-1 to TRBJ2-7; 13 bases line up with TRBD2. There are 16 residues in the CDR3. The junction had 10 bases not matched to a gene; V was cut back by 0 bases and J by 10 bases. Germline assignment: CDR1 SGHRS and CDR2 YFSETQ. The CDR3 region is CASSLDGLAGVRLQYL. DNA for the CDR3: TGCGCCAGCAGCTTGGACGGACTAGCGGGGGTCCGGCTCCAGTACTTA.

V gene TRBV19 combines with J gene TRBJ1-1; the match to TRBD1 covers 11 bases. The germline gives CDR1 LNHDA, CDR2 SQIVND (reference sequence). The junction had 8 bases not matched to a gene; V was cut back by 4 bases and J by 4 bases. The CDR3 sequence is 16 residues long. DNA of the CDR3: TGTGCCAGTAGTAACCCCGGACAGGGGGCTATCACTGAAGCTTTCTTT. Its translation: CASSNPGQGAITEAFF.

This chain joins TRBV5-1 and TRBJ1-5; D uncertain. The CDR3 length is 13 residues. CDR1 and CDR2 from the germline V gene are SGHRS and YFSETQ. Trimming cost V 3 bases and J 5 bases, with 9 bases left between them. The CDR3 loop is CASSSRPDQPQHF. CDR3 nucleotides: TGCGCCAGCAGCTCTAGACCTGATCAGCCCCAGCATTTT.

The table lists this clonotype with a few counts. The chain carries TRBV13 and TRBJ1-2; D might be TRBD1 (6 bases). The CDR3 has 14 residues. The germline CDR1 and CDR2 sequences are PRHDT and FYEKMQ (reference sequence). The germline V and J ends were trimmed by 5 bases and 8 bases, with 18 bases remaining between them. The CDR3 here is CASSPPRGAIGYTF. CDR3 coding DNA: TGTGCCAGCAGCCCCCCACGGGGGGCCATCGGCTACACCTTC.

The chain uses TRBV7-2 and TRBJ2-2; 9 nucleotides match TRBD1. The CDR3 extends over 15 amino acids. Trimming took 3 bases from V and 8 from J; bases not matched to a gene: 7. CDR1 SGHTA and CDR2 FQGNSA come from the germline V gene. CDR3 nucleotides: TGTGCCAGCAGCTTTACAGGGGGCCTGGAGGGGGAGCTGTTTTTT. This codes for CASSFTGGLEGELFF.

This clonotype was found a few times. This sequence joins TRBV3-1 and TRBJ2-7; 8 positions match TRBD2. The V gene end was trimmed by 2 bases and the J gene end by 3 bases; junction bases not matched to a gene: 0. CDR3 length: 13 amino acids. CDR1 is LGHDT, CDR2 YNNKEL, per germline (reference sequence). The CDR3 sequence: CASSQTSGYEQYF. The CDR3 nucleotides read TGTGCCAGCAGCCAAACTAGCGGCTACGAGCAGTACTTC.